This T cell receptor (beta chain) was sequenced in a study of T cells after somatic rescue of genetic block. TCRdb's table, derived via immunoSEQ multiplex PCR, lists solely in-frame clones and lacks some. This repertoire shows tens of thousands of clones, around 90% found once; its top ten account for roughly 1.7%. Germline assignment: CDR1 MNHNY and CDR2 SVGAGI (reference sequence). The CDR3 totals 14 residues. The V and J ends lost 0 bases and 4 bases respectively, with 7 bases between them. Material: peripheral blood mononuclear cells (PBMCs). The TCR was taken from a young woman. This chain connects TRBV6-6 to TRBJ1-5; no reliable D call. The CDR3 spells CASSYSSENQPQHF. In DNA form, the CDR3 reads TGTGCCAGCAGTTACTCCTCAGAAAATCAGCCCCAGCATTTT.